Below, one T cell receptor (beta chain) is given with its context. These data are taken from a study of blood T cell repertoires in COVID-19. The wider study: Spain, Italy and the United States supplied samples that represented acute and convalescent COVID-19. PBMCs, B-cell-depleted T cells, or T cells were the source of the cDNA or gDNA that made up the material.

This CDR3 comprises 16 residues. Germline CDR1 SGHKS, CDR2 YYEKEE (reference sequence). Trimming at V came to 2 bases and at J to 7 bases, leaving 8 bases not matched to a gene. Profiled with immunoSEQ multiplex PCR; TCRdb holds only in-frame clones, not every one. The sample carries approximately 200,000 clones, approximately 89% recorded once. The source of this sequence is a woman aged 25 to 39 who had been exposed to COVID-19. The source material was PBMCs or T cells enriched from blood (not recorded which). The chain uses TRBV5-5 and TRBJ1-5; TRBD1 agrees at 11 bases. CDR3 nucleotide sequence: TGTGCCAGCAGCTTCCGGGACAGGGGGTTCGTCCAGCCCCAGCATTTT. Its protein is CASSFRDRGFVQPQHF.